The 32 T cell receptor beta chains presented below share a single source sample, sequenced in a study of T-cell reconstitution after alpha-beta-depleted transplantation in children. Preparation of the TCRbeta library was carried out with unique molecular identifiers. TCRdb analysed the PCR reads with MiXCR anew, one entry per CDR3 protein. In the table there are about 900,000 distinct CDR3 sequences, roughly 29% of which are singletons. Sequences were derived from PBMCs, mostly from graft donor cells, sampled 360 days after TCRalphabeta/CD19-depleted stem cell transplant. The receptor set was obtained from a boy under two years old who had a stem cell transplant for SCID, so the T cells may come from the graft donor.

This clonotype was observed a handful of times. The chain couples TRBV20-1 to TRBJ1-6; the match to TRBD1 covers 9 bases. V was pared by 6 bases and J by 4 bases, with 16 bases of the junction left unmatched. CDR3 size: 18 residues. Looked up from germline, CDR1 is DFQATT and CDR2 is SNEGSKA (reference sequence). The CDR3 spells CSAGVAGTGGFYNSPLHF. The CDR3 bases are TGCAGTGCCGGTGTAGCGGGTACAGGGGGCTTTTATAATTCACCCCTCCACTTT.

This clonotype was seen more than once but under ten times. This chain links TRBV5-1 with TRBJ2-2; maybe TRBD2 (6 bases). This CDR3 is 15 amino acids long. Looked up from germline, CDR1 is SGHRS and CDR2 is YFSETQ. V dropped 4 bases and J dropped 6 bases, with 16 bases sitting between them. CDR3 protein: CASSIGRLVAGELFF. The CDR3 DNA sequence: TGCGCCAGCAGCATCGGACGACTAGTGGCCGGGGAGCTGTTTTTT.

The V call is TRBV20-1, the J call TRBJ2-7; a possible D gene is TRBD2 (6 bases). The ends were cut back, 7 bases at V and 5 bases at J, with 21 bases in the middle. The CDR3 spans 14 residues. Germline-derived CDR1 and CDR2 are DFQATT and SNEGSKA (reference sequence). This CDR3 is CSVPMAGWNDEQYF. The CDR3 DNA is TGCAGTGTCCCGATGGCGGGGTGGAACGACGAGCAGTACTTC.

The chain has TRBV29-1 and TRBJ2-1; possibly TRBD2 for D (6 bases). This CDR3 has 13 residues. The V gene's germline CDR1 is SQVTM and CDR2 ANQGSEA. In DNA form, the CDR3 reads TGCACCGGACGGGGGAACTCCTACAATGAGCAGTTCTTC. It is translated as CTGRGNSYNEQFF.

The chain couples TRBV20-1 to TRBJ1-2; possible D gene TRBD1, 5 bases. Trimming removed 1 base from V and 0 bases from J, with 12 bases in between. Germline V gene sequence: CDR1 DFQATT, CDR2 SNEGSKA (reference sequence). CDR3 length equals 15 residues. The CDR3 here is CSARGGTQANYGYTF. Written as DNA, the CDR3 is TGCAGTGCTAGAGGGGGGACGCAAGCTAACTATGGCTACACCTTC.

As to this clonotype: Sequence at one end of the junction differs from germline and may be a read error. The chain uses TRBV5-1 and TRBJ2-7; TRBD2 matches 7 bases. CDR3 length equals 16 residues. Germline V gene lookup returns CDR1 SGHRS and CDR2 YFSETQ. The DNA for the CDR3 is TGCGCCAGTAGCTTGGATGTCGGGGGGATACCTAACGAGCAGTACTTC. Translation gives CASSLDVGGIPNEQYF.

V gene TRBV7-6 combines with J gene TRBJ2-7; weak D call: TRBD2 (7 bases). Looked up from germline, CDR1 is SGHVS and CDR2 is FNYEAQ. The V end was cut by 1 base, the J end by 5 bases, with 15 bases between. CDR3 length equals 15 residues. This CDR3 reads CASSLEWGGLDEQYF. CDR3 nucleotides: TGTGCCAGCAGCTTAGAATGGGGGGGCCTTGACGAGCAGTACTTC.

The CDR3 nucleotides read TGTGCCAGCACCCGGACAAGGCAAGAGACCCAGTACTTC. Amino acid sequence: CASTRTRQETQYF. The chain is built from TRBV12-3 or TRBV12-4 and TRBJ2-5; possible D gene TRBD1, 5 bases. V lost 7 bases to trimming and J lost 2 bases, with 11 bases between them. This CDR3 has 13 amino acids.

This clonotype appeared once. The rearrangement joins TRBV6-1 to TRBJ2-2; D not certain. The germline V and J ends were trimmed by 5 bases and 3 bases, with 10 bases remaining between them. This CDR3 has 14 residues. In germline, CDR1 is MNHNS, CDR2 SASEGT. The CDR3 DNA follows: TGTGCCAGCAGTATCACGGCTTACACCGGGGAGCTGTTTTTT. Its protein product is CASSITAYTGELFF.

V is TRBV7-2 and J is TRBJ2-7, with D possibly TRBD1 on 7 matching bases. The CDR3 extends over 15 amino acids. The V and J ends lost 3 bases and 2 bases respectively, with 14 bases between them. Germline CDR1 is SGHTA and CDR2 is FQGNSA. The DNA of the CDR3 is TGTGCCAGCAGCTTCAGACAGGGAGGAACCTACGAGCAGTACTTC. Its protein is CASSFRQGGTYEQYF.

Regarding this clonotype: The junction departs from germline at one end; a sequencing error may be responsible. The genes are TRBV5-1 and TRBJ2-2; D gene unclear. This CDR3 spans 16 amino acids. Germline V gives CDR1 SGHRS, CDR2 YFSETQ. The CDR3: CASSLLRLLNPGELFF. CDR3 DNA sequence: TGCGCCAGCAGCTTGTTACGGCTCTTGAACCCCGGGGAGCTGTTTTTT.

This clonotype was seen only a few times. CDR3 DNA sequence: TGTGCCAGCAGCATGCTGGGGGGTTGGTACTTC. It specifies CASSMLGGWYF. V usage is TRBV5-5 and J usage is TRBJ2-5; a weak D match, TRBD2 (6 bases). In germline, CDR1 is SGHKS, CDR2 YYEKEE (reference sequence). Trimming removed 4 bases from V and 13 bases from J, with 14 bases in between. This CDR3 has 11 amino acids. Variable domain in full (rest from reference TRBV5-5 and TRBJ2-5): DAGVTQSPTHLIKTRGQQVTLRCSPISGHKSVSWYQQVLGQGPQFIFQYYEKEERGRGNFPDRFSARQFPNYSSELNVNALLLGDSALYLCASSMLGGWYFGPGTRLLVL.

This rearrangement joins TRBV5-6 to TRBJ1-2; D perhaps matches TRBD1 (5 bases). The length of the CDR3 is 14 residues. Germline V gives CDR1 SGHDT, CDR2 YYEEEE. V lost 4 bases, J lost 4 bases, and 14 bases lay in between. For the CDR3, the DNA is TGTGCCAGCAGCGCAGGGATTTCTCTCTATGGCTACACCTTC. Translation gives CASSAGISLYGYTF.

V and J are TRBV11-2 and TRBJ2-4, with D perhaps TRBD1 or TRBD2 (6 bases each). CDR3 length: 18 amino acids. CDR1 is SGHAT, CDR2 FQNNGV, per germline. Trimming cost V 5 bases and J 9 bases, with 29 bases left between them. CDR3 in DNA: TGTGCCAGCAGCCCAACACTCGGACAGCCCGGAGCGGGTGGCATTCAGTACTTC. Amino acid sequence: CASSPTLGQPGAGGIQYF.

This chain connects TRBV2 to TRBJ1-5; 11 nucleotides line up with TRBD1. The CDR3 contains 14 residues. Germline CDR1 is SNHLY and CDR2 is FYNNEI. The V and J ends lost 8 bases and 4 bases, in that order; junction bases with no gene match: 4. CDR3: CASGGTGGNQPQHF. The CDR3 coding sequence is TGTGCCAGCGGAGGGACAGGGGGAAATCAGCCCCAGCATTTT.

Only a few counts were recorded for this clonotype. The chain couples TRBV11-2 to TRBJ2-1, with TRBD1 as a possible D gene (5 bases). V was trimmed by 4 bases and J by 4 bases, leaving 14 bases between them. This CDR3 comprises 15 residues. Looked up from germline, CDR1 is SGHAT and CDR2 is FQNNGV. In nucleotides, the CDR3 is TGTGCCAGCAGCTCGGCCCCAGGGATGTACAATGAGCAGTTCTTC. It encodes CASSSAPGMYNEQFF. Combining the CDR3 with reference TRBV11-2 and TRBJ2-1 gives the whole variable domain EAGVAQSPRYKIIEKRQSVAFWCNPISGHATLYWYQQILGQGPKLLIQFQNNGVVDDSQLPKDRFSAERLKGVDSTLKIQPAKLEDSAVYLCASSSAPGMYNEQFFGPGTRLTVL.

This clonotype was seen repeatedly, ten times or more. The chain combines TRBV5-1 with TRBJ2-2; D is uncertain. V was trimmed by 3 bases and J by 2 bases, leaving 14 bases between them. The CDR3 extends over 16 amino acids. Germline V gene sequence: CDR1 SGHRS, CDR2 YFSETQ. CDR3 loop: CASSSYPTQNTGELFF. CDR3 DNA: TGCGCCAGCAGCTCCTACCCAACCCAAAACACCGGGGAGCTGTTTTTT.

The rearrangement links TRBV12-3 or TRBV12-4 to TRBJ2-6; 7 bases agree with TRBD1. V dropped 5 bases and J dropped 4; count of bases not matched to a gene: 5. CDR3 size: 15 residues. The CDR3 DNA reads TGTGCCAGCAGTCCCCCGGGACAGGGGGCCAACGTCCTGACTTTC. Translation: CASSPPGQGANVLTF.

There are a few counts of this clonotype. The chain uses TRBV28 and TRBJ1-1; no clear D gene. CDR3 length: 15 residues. Germline V lookup: CDR1 MDHEN, CDR2 SYDVKM. Trimming shortened V by 1 base and J by 11 bases, and 20 bases separated the two germline ends. In DNA, the CDR3 is TGTGCCAGCAGTTTATCGCCGGGCTTGAGGGTTAGGGCTTTCTTT. Translating gives CASSLSPGLRVRAFF.

In this sample, this clonotype turned up a few times. The chain joins TRBV7-8 to TRBJ2-5; D perhaps matches TRBD1 (7 bases). V was shortened by 7 bases and J by 5 bases, with 20 bases between the two germline ends. The CDR3 sequence is 15 residues long. The V gene's germline CDR1 is SGHVS and CDR2 FQNEAQ. CDR3 sequence (DNA): TGTGCCAGCACCCTGGAGGGACAGATAGTGGAGACCCAGTACTTC. Translation: CASTLEGQIVETQYF.

This clonotype appeared a few times. The DNA of the CDR3 is TGTGCCACCAGCAGGCCCGGGACAGGGAGAAGGAACGAGCAGTACTTC. It encodes CATSRPGTGRRNEQYF. The V gene is TRBV15, the J gene TRBJ2-7; TRBD1 matches 9 bases. The CDR3 sequence is 16 residues long. V lost 3 bases, J lost 5 bases, and 11 bases stayed unmatched. Germline CDR1 is LNHNV and CDR2 is YYDKDF (reference sequence).

This clonotype was detected a few times. The J gene is TRBJ2-3, the V gene TRBV24-1, with a possible D match to TRBD2 (6 bases). This CDR3 region has 15 residues. V was pared by 7 bases and J by 2 bases, with 15 bases between. Germline assignment: CDR1 KGHDR and CDR2 SFDVKD. CDR3 nucleotide sequence: TGTGCCACCAGCCGCGCCGGGAGCTCCACAGATACGCAGTATTTT. It yields the protein CATSRAGSSTDTQYF.

The chain links TRBV28 to TRBJ2-2; D is possibly TRBD1 (6 bases). Germline CDR1 and CDR2: MDHEN and SYDVKM. This CDR3 contains 12 residues. Trimming removed 5 bases from V and 9 bases from J, with 10 bases in between. This CDR3 is CASSLQGRELFF. DNA of the CDR3: TGTGCCAGCAGTCTGCAGGGGCGGGAGCTGTTTTTT.

The table lists this clonotype with a few counts. The chain has TRBV12-5 and TRBJ1-1; a weak D match, TRBD1 (5 bases). Germline CDR1 and CDR2: LGHNT and FRNRAP. V shed 8 bases and J shed 5 bases, with 12 bases lying between them. The CDR3 spans 12 residues. CDR3 DNA sequence: TGTGCTAGTCTAGGGGCAAGAACTGAAGCTTTCTTT. Protein product: CASLGARTEAFF. The full variable domain, with the rest looked up from reference TRBV12-5 and TRBJ1-1, is DARVTQTPRHKVTEMGQEVTMRCQPILGHNTVFWYRQTMMQGLELLAYFRNRAPLDDSGMPKDRFSAEMPDATLATLKIQPSEPRDSAVYFCASLGARTEAFFGQGTRLTVV.

This chain links TRBV28 with TRBJ2-5, with TRBD1 identical over 7 bases. J was trimmed by 1 base and V by 5 bases; bases with no gene match: 10. Germline V CDR1 and CDR2: MDHEN, SYDVKM. CDR3 length equals 16 residues. The CDR3 region is CASSPATGRSQETQYF. CDR3 nucleotides: TGTGCCAGCAGTCCCGCGACAGGGAGAAGCCAAGAGACCCAGTACTTC.

The chain combines TRBV11-2 with TRBJ1-2, with D possibly being TRBD1 (5 bases). The length of the CDR3 is 14 residues. V was pared by 1 base and J by 8 bases, with 14 bases between. CDR1 is SGHAT and CDR2 is FQNNGV in the germline V gene. The CDR3 protein is CASSLVRATGGYTF. CDR3 DNA sequence: TGTGCCAGCAGCTTAGTCAGGGCAACGGGAGGCTACACCTTC.

CDR3 sequence: CASREGSAQAQYF. CDR3 nucleotides: TGTGCCAGCAGGGAGGGGAGCGCGCAGGCCCAGTACTTC. The chain links TRBV28 to TRBJ2-5; D might be TRBD2 (6 bases). This CDR3 spans 13 amino acids. V was pared by 6 bases and J by 9 bases, with 17 bases between. Germline V CDR1 and CDR2: MDHEN, SYDVKM.

This sequence joins TRBV12-3 or TRBV12-4 and TRBJ1-4, with D unclear. CDR3 length: 16 residues. Trimming pared 7 bases from V and 4 bases from J, leaving 19 bases between. CDR3 coding DNA: TGTGCCAGCATGAAGGGAAACAGCCGCCTTAATGAAAAACTGTTTTTT. Translating it yields CASMKGNSRLNEKLFF.

The chain recombines TRBV20-1 with TRBJ1-5; D gene unclear. The CDR3 contains 13 residues. Per the germline V gene, CDR1 is DFQATT and CDR2 is SNEGSKA (reference sequence). V lost 2 bases and J 5 bases, leaving 10 bases between the germline ends. CDR3 coding DNA: TGCAGTGCTAGAATGGGGAGGGATCAGCCCCAGCATTTT. Translation gives CSARMGRDQPQHF.

There are many counts of this clonotype. The chain carries TRBV29-1 and TRBJ2-1; possible D gene TRBD2, 6 bases. This CDR3 has 11 amino acids. Germline V gives CDR1 SQVTM, CDR2 ANQGSEA. Trimming removed 8 bases at V and 8 bases at J, with 13 bases between. As DNA, the CDR3 is TGCAGCTTTACCAGGAGGGATGAGCAGTTCTTC. It specifies CSFTRRDEQFF.

The chain carries TRBV2 and TRBJ2-7, with D tentatively TRBD1 (5 bases). The V end lost 8 bases, the J end lost 2 bases, and 10 bases lay between the germline ends. Per germline, CDR1 SNHLY and CDR2 FYNNEI. The CDR3 covers 12 residues. The CDR3 bases are TGTGCCAGCGGGGCCTACACCTACGAGCAGTACTTC. Its translation is CASGAYTYEQYF.

This sequence joins TRBV2 and TRBJ2-6, with 7 positions matching TRBD1. CDR3 size: 16 residues. Germline V CDR1 and CDR2: SNHLY, FYNNEI. V trimming: 6 bases; J trimming: 2 bases; junction bases outside the gene matches: 7. CDR3 DNA: TGTGCCAGCAGCTCGGGAAGGGGGCCTGGGGCCAACGTCCTGACTTTC. Encoded protein: CASSSGRGPGANVLTF.